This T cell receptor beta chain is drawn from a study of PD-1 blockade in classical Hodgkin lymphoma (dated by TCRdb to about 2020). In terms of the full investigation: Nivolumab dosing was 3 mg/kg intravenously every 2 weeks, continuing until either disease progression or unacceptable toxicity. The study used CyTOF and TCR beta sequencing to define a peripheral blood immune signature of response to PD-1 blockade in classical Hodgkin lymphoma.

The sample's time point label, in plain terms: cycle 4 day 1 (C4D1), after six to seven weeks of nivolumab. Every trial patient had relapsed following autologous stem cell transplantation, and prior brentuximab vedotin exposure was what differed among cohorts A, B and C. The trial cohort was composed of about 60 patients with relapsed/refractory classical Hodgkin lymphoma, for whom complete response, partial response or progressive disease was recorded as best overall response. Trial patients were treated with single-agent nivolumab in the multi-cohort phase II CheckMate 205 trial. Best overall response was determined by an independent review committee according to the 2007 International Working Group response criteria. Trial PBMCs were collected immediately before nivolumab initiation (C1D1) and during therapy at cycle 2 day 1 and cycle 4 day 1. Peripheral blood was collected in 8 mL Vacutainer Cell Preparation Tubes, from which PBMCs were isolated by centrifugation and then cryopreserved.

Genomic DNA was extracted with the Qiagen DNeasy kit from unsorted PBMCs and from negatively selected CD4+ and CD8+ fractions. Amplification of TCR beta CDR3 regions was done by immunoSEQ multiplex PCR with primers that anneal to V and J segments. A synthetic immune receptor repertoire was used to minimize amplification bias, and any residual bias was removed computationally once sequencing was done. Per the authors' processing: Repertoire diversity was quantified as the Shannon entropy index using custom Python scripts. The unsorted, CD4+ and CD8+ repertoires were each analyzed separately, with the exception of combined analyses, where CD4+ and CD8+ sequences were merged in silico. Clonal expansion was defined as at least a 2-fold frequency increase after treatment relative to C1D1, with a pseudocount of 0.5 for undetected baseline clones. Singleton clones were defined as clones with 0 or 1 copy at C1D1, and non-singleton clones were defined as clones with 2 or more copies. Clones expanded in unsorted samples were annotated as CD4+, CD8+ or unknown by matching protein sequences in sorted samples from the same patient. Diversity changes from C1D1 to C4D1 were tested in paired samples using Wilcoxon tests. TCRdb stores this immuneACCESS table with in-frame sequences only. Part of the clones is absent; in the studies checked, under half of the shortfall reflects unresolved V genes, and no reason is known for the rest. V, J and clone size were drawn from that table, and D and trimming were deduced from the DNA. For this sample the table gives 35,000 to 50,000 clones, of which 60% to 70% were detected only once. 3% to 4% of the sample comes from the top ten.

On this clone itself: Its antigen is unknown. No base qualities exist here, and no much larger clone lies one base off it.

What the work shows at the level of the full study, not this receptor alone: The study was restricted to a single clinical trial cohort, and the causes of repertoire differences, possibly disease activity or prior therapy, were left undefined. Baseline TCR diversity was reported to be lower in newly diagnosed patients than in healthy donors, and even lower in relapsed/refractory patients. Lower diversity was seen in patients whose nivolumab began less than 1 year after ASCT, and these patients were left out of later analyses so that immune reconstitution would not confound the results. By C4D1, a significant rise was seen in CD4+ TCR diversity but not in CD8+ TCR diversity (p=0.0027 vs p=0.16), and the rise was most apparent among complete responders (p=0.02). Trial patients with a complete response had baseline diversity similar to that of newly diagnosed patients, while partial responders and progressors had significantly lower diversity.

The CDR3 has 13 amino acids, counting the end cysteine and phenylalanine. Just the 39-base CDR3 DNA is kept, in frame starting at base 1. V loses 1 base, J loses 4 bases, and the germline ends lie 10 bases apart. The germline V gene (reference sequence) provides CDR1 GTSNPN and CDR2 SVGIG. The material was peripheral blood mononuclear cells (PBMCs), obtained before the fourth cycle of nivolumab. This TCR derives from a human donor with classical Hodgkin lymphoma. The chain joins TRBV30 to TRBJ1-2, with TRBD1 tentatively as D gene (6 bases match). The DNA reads TGTGCCTGGAGTGGCGGGGGCGCCTATGGCTACACCTTC. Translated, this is CAWSGGGAYGYTF.